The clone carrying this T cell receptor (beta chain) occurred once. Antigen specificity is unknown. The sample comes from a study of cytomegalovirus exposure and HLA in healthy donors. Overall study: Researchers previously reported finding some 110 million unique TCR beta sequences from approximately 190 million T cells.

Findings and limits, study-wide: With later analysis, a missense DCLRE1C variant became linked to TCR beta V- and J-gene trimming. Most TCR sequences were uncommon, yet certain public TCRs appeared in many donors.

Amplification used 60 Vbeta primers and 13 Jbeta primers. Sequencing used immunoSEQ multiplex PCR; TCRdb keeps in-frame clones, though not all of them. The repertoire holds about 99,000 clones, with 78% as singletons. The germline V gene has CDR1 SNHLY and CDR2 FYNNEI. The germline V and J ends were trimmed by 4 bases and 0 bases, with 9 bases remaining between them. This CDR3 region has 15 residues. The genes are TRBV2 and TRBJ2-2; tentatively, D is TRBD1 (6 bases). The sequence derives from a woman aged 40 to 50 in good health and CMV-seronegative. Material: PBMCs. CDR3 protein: CASSAQGTNTGELFF. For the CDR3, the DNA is TGTGCCAGCAGTGCGCAGGGGACGAACACCGGGGAGCTGTTTTTT.